This TCR beta chain was identified during a study of hypomethylating agent response in myelodysplastic syndrome. This CDR3 has 15 amino acids. Germline trimming cut 1 base from V and 2 bases from J; bases unmatched to any gene: 2. The germline V gene has CDR1 SGHTA and CDR2 FQGNSA. Study-wide points: No significant post-treatment change in richness, rarefaction diversity or clonality, across all patients or response groups.

About this clone: As yet, its antigen is unknown.

Profiled with immunoSEQ multiplex PCR; TCRdb holds only in-frame clones, not every one. Of some 4,100 clones listed, around 84% are singletons. V gene TRBV7-2 combines with J gene TRBJ2-7; 10 bases are a match to TRBD2. The TCR originated in a human donor with myelodysplastic syndrome. The sample was bone marrow, taken before or after starting hypomethylating agent treatment for myelodysplastic syndrome (not recorded which). The CDR3 region is CASSLGLAGAYEQYF. CDR3 bases: TGTGCCAGCAGCTTAGGGCTAGCGGGAGCCTACGAGCAGTACTTC.